These T cell receptor beta chains were read from a single sample in a study of lymphopenia after photon versus proton radiotherapy. Measured with immunoSEQ multiplex PCR; TCRdb has only the in-frame clones, and not every one. The sample consists of about 25,000 clones, 87% of them appearing once. The sample consisted of peripheral blood, taken from a patient treated with photon-based radiotherapy. Source of these receptors: a man aged 45-65 years with gastric cancer. The CDR3 runs from the conserved cysteine through the conserved F or W. Each record gives: J gene, V gene, D gene, clone size, CDR3 DNA, CDR3 protein. A D gene is named only where the DNA matches it firmly. Clone size, where shown, is once, few, many, or a class for clones that have expanded.

TRBJ2-7	TRBV6-1	.	.	TGTGCCAGCAGTGAAAGGGAGGGGGGGCCCTACGAGCAGTACTTC	CASSEREGGPYEQYF
TRBJ1-2	TRBV5-6	.	.	TGTGCCAGCAGGTTCCGGGACACAAACTACACCTTC	CASRFRDTNYTF
TRBJ2-3	TRBV4-3	.	.	TGCGCCAGCAGCCAAGAACTGGACCCGGGGACTGTGCAGTATTTT	CASSQELDPGTVQYF
TRBJ1-2	TRBV6-6	.	.	TGTGCCAGCAGTTACGGGGGGCTTGGTTATGGCTACACCTTC	CASSYGGLGYGYTF
TRBJ2-3	TRBV9	.	.	TGTGCCAGCAGCGTTGGGAACCGGGATACGCAGTATTTT	CASSVGNRDTQYF
TRBJ2-3	TRBV7-3	TRBD2	.	TGTGCCAGCAGCTTAAGCGCGGGGAGGGATCGGACGCAGTATTTT	CASSLSAGRDRTQYF
TRBJ2-1	TRBV9	.	.	TGTGCCAGCAGCGTAGAGGTTAGCTCCTACAATGAGCAGTTCTTC	CASSVEVSSYNEQFF
TRBJ2-5	TRBV6-4	.	.	TGTGCCAGAGTTGACTCAAAAGAGACCCAGTACTTC	CARVDSKETQYF
TRBJ1-3	TRBV7-9	.	.	TGTGCCAGCAGCCCCTCTGAGACCATATATTTT	CASSPSETIYF
TRBJ2-2	TRBV19	TRBD1	.	TGTGCCAGTATAGACAGGGGCGGCACCGGGGAGCTGTTTTTT	CASIDRGGTGELFF
TRBJ1-5	TRBV19	.	.	TGTGCCTCCAACCCGAATAGCAATCAGCCCCAGCATTTT	CASNPNSNQPQHF
TRBJ2-3	TRBV5-5	.	.	TGTGCCAGCAGCTTGAACAGGGTCACAGATACGCAGTATTTT	CASSLNRVTDTQYF
TRBJ2-3	TRBV11-3	.	.	TGTGCCAGCAGCTTACGCAGGGGCAGCACAGATACGCAGTATTTT	CASSLRRGSTDTQYF
TRBJ1-5	TRBV6-5	.	.	TGTGCCAGCAGTTCGGACAGAAATAGCAATCAGCCCCAGCATTTT	CASSSDRNSNQPQHF
TRBJ1-6	TRBV2	.	.	TGTGCCAGCAGGTGGGGGACGCAGGATTCACCCCTCCACTTT	CASRWGTQDSPLHF
TRBJ2-1	TRBV18	TRBD2	.	TGTGCCAGCTCACGAAGCGGGGGGGACGATGAGCAGTTCTTC	CASSRSGGDDEQFF
TRBJ1-5	TRBV5-5	.	.	TGTGCCAGCAGTCCAATTACAGGGATCAATCAGCCCCAGCATTTT	CASSPITGINQPQHF
TRBJ1-6	TRBV9	.	.	TGTGCCAGCAGCGTAGATGCGGCAGAGAATTCACCCCTCCACTTT	CASSVDAAENSPLHF
TRBJ2-7	TRBV7-2	.	.	TGTGCCAGCAGTGTAGTCCCGTCCTACGAGCAGTACTTC	CASSVVPSYEQYF
TRBJ1-2	TRBV5-4	.	.	TGTGCCAGCAGTCGCGCCAGGTTGGAAGGCTACACCTTC	CASSRARLEGYTF
TRBJ1-6	TRBV5-1	.	.	TGCGCCAGCAGCTTGGATGGGGTGCGTTCACCCCTCCACTTT	CASSLDGVRSPLHF
TRBJ1-6	TRBV19	TRBD1	few	TGTGCCAGTAGTATAGCGGGACAGTCATCGTCACCCCTCCACTTT	CASSIAGQSSSPLHF
TRBJ2-5	TRBV11-3	.	.	TGTGCCAGCAGCCTCATATCGGGGCCCCAAGAGACCCAGTACTTC	CASSLISGPQETQYF
TRBJ2-7	TRBV14	.	.	TGTGCCAGCAGCCAAGAATCGAACAAACGCTACGAGCAGTACTTC	CASSQESNKRYEQYF
TRBJ2-6	TRBV18	.	.	TGTGCCAGCTCACCCCTAGAGCGAACAGGGACTGGGGCCAACGTCCTGACTTTC	CASSPLERTGTGANVLTF
TRBJ2-5	TRBV27	TRBD2	.	TGTGCCAGCAGCTCGAAGCGGGGGCTACAGTCAGAGACCCAGTACTTC	CASSSKRGLQSETQYF
TRBJ2-1	TRBV10-3	.	.	TGTGCCATAATGAAAACATCCGCCTCCTACAATGAGCAGTTCTTC	CAIMKTSASYNEQFF
TRBJ2-2	TRBV7-3	.	.	TGTGCCAGCAGCTCATACGGACAGACCTGGAACACCGGGGAGCTGTTTTTT	CASSSYGQTWNTGELFF
TRBJ2-5	TRBV2	.	.	TGTGCCAGCACCCGAGGGGGGGCTGGGGAGACCCAGTACTTC	CASTRGGAGETQYF
TRBJ2-6	TRBV6-1	.	.	TGTGCCAGCGAGAGACAGCCTCCTGGGGCCAACGTCCTGACTTTC	CASERQPPGANVLTF
TRBJ2-5	TRBV7-3	TRBD1	.	TGTGCCAGCAGCTTAATGGGGACAGGGAAAGAGACCCAGTACTTC	CASSLMGTGKETQYF
TRBJ1-2	TRBV4-3	TRBD1	.	TGCGCCAGCAGCCAAGACTGGGACAGGGGTACGGGTAACTATGGCTACACCTTC	CASSQDWDRGTGNYGYTF
TRBJ1-1	TRBV10-3	.	.	TGTGCCATCAGCGGTCCGCGAGGCTTCCTGAACACTGAAGCTTTCTTT	CAISGPRGFLNTEAFF
TRBJ1-1	TRBV27	.	.	TGTGCCAGCAGTTTATATAGGAACACTGAAGCTTTCTTT	CASSLYRNTEAFF
TRBJ2-6	TRBV9	TRBD1	.	TGTGCCAGCAGCGTAGAACAGGGGGCAACGGGGGCCAACGTCCTGACTTTC	CASSVEQGATGANVLTF
TRBJ2-5	TRBV10-3	TRBD2	.	TGTGCCATCGGACTAGCGGGGTTGGGAGGGACCCAGTACTTC	CAIGLAGLGGTQYF
TRBJ1-5	TRBV7-2	TRBD1	few	TGTGCCAGCACCCTCTACAGGGGGCATCAGCCCCAGCATTTT	CASTLYRGHQPQHF
TRBJ1-3	TRBV18	.	once	TGTGCCAGCTCACCTCATGCCCCAGGGGCTGGAAACACCATATATTTT	CASSPHAPGAGNTIYF
TRBJ2-7	TRBV7-9	TRBD1	.	TGTGCCAGCAGCTTAGGGAACCGGGACAGAGAATACGAGCAGTACTTC	CASSLGNRDREYEQYF
TRBJ2-3	TRBV14	.	.	TGTGCCAGCAGCCGGATCGACGGCGGAGATACGCAGTATTTT	CASSRIDGGDTQYF
TRBJ1-3	TRBV19	.	.	TGTGCCAGTAGTAGATCGGGGGACTCTGGAAACACCATATATTTT	CASSRSGDSGNTIYF
TRBJ2-3	TRBV9	TRBD2	.	TGTGCCAGCAGCATCGGACTAGCGCGAGGGGATACGCAGTATTTT	CASSIGLARGDTQYF
TRBJ2-1	TRBV7-6	.	.	TGTGCCAGCAGCTTAGAAGGTGGGAGCTCCTACAATGAGCAGTTCTTC	CASSLEGGSSYNEQFF
TRBJ2-2	TRBV28	.	.	TGTGCCAGCAGTCAGGGATGGCCCAACACCGGGGAGCTGTTTTTT	CASSQGWPNTGELFF
TRBJ2-5	TRBV5-6	.	.	TGTGCCAGCAGCTTGGTGTTAGAGACCCAGTACTTC	CASSLVLETQYF
TRBJ1-2	TRBV18	.	once	TGTGCCAGCTCACCGAATAGAGATGGCTACACCTTC	CASSPNRDGYTF
TRBJ1-2	TRBV6-6	TRBD1	.	TGTGCCAGCAGTTACTCGCCCAGGGGACAGGGAGACGGCTACACCTTC	CASSYSPRGQGDGYTF
TRBJ2-5	TRBV6-6	TRBD2	.	TGTGCCAGCAGGGATCCGGGGGGGGCCGCGAAGACCCAGTACTTC	CASRDPGGAAKTQYF
TRBJ2-3	TRBV5-1	.	.	TGCGCCAGCACTCCGGAGGGGCCGCCAGATACGCAGTATTTT	CASTPEGPPDTQYF
TRBJ2-1	TRBV12-5	TRBD2	.	TGTGCTAGTGGCCGCGGAGGGGGACTAGCAAACAATGAGCAGTTCTTC	CASGRGGGLANNEQFF
TRBJ2-6	TRBV5-6	.	.	TGTGCCAGCAGCTTGAGCGGAACGGGGGCCAACGTCCTGACTTTC	CASSLSGTGANVLTF
TRBJ1-2	TRBV30	.	.	TGTGCCTGGAGTCCAGCGGGGGCGAGTGGCTACACCTTC	CAWSPAGASGYTF
TRBJ2-7	TRBV19	.	.	TGTGCCAGTAGTATAGTATCGAAGGGGAGTTACTACGAGCAGTACTTC	CASSIVSKGSYYEQYF
TRBJ2-3	TRBV5-1	TRBD2	.	TGCGCCAGCAGGACCACCGGGACTAGCGGGGGTCATACGCAGTATTTT	CASRTTGTSGGHTQYF
TRBJ1-6	TRBV27	TRBD1	.	TGTGCCAGCAGTTTAGGACAGGGGGTTTCACCCCTCCACTTT	CASSLGQGVSPLHF
TRBJ2-3	TRBV2	.	.	TGTGCCAGCTACTACCCAGATACGCAGTATTTT	CASYYPDTQYF